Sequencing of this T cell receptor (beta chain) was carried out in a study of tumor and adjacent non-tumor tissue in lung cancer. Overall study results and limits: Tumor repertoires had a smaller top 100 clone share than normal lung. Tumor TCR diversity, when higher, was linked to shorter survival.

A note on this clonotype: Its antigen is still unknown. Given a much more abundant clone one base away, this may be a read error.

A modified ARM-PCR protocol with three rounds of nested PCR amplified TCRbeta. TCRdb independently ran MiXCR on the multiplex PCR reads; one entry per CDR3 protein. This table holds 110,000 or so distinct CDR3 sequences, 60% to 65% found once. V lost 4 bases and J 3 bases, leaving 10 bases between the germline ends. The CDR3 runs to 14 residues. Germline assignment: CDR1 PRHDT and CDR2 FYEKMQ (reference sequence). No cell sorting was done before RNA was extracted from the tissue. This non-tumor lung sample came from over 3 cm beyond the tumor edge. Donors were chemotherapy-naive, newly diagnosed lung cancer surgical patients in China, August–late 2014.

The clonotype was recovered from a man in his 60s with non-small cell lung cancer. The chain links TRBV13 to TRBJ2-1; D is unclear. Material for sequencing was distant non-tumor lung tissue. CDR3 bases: TGTGCCAGCAGCTCCCGCGTGTACTACAATGAGCAGTTCTTC. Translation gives CASSSRVYYNEQFF.